This TCR beta chain was retrieved from a study of T cell changes during pregnancy in multiple sclerosis. Repertoires were generated with immunoSEQ multiplex PCR, while TCRdb's copy carries only in-frame clones and drops some. Of tens of thousands of clones in the sample, roughly 90% are singletons; the top ten hold approximately 2%. In germline, CDR1 is MDHEN, CDR2 SYDVKM. There are 15 residues in the CDR3. V was clipped by 4 bases and J by 0 bases; unmatched bases: 6. The chain employs TRBV28 and TRBJ2-7; 7 nucleotides line up with TRBD1. This clonotype was sampled from a female donor with multiple sclerosis, enrolled in a pregnancy study. Specimen: peripheral blood, collected in the second trimester of pregnancy. The CDR3 coding sequence is TGTGCCAGCAGTTCCCCTCAGGGGGTCTCCTACGAGCAGTACTTC. Protein: CASSSPQGVSYEQYF.